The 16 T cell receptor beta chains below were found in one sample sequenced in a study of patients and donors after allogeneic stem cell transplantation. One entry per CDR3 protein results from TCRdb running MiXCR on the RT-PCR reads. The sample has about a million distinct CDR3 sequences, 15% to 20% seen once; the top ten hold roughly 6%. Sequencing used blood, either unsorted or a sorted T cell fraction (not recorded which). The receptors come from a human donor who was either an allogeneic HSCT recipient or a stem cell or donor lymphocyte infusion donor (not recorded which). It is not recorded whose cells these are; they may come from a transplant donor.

The CDR3 loop reads CASAPGEGAYEQYF. As DNA, the CDR3 is TGCGCCAGCGCCCCCGGGGAGGGCGCCTACGAGCAGTACTTC. The rearrangement joins TRBV4-1 to TRBJ2-7; 7 positions agree with TRBD2. CDR1 and CDR2 (germline): MGHRA, YSYEKL. The CDR3 is 14 amino acids. Unmatched junction bases numbered 9, after V lost 8 bases and J lost 2 bases.

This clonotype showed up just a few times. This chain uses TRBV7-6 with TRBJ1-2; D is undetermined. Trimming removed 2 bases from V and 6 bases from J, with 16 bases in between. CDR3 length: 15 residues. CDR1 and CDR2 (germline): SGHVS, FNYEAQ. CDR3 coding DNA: TGTGCCAGCAGCTTATCCACCCACACGTGGGATGGCTACACCTTC. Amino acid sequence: CASSLSTHTWDGYTF. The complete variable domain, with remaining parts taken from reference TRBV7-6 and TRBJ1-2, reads GAGVSQSPRYKVTKRGQDVALRCDPISGHVSLYWYRQALGQGPEFLTYFNYEAQQDKSGLPNDRFSAERPEGSISTLTIQRTEQRDSAMYRCASSLSTHTWDGYTFGSGTRLTVV.

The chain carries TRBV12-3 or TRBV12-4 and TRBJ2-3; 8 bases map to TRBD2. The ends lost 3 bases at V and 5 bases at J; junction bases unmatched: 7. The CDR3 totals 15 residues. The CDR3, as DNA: TGTGCCAGCAGTTTGGTCGGGGGGGCCGTAGATACGCAGTATTTT. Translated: CASSLVGGAVDTQYF.

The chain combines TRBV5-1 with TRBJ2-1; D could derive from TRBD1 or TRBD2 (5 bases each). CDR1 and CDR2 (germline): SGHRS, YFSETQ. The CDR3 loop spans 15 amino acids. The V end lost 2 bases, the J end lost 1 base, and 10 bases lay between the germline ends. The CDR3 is CASSFGDRSYNEQFF. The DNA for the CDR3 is TGCGCCAGCAGCTTCGGGGACCGTTCCTACAATGAGCAGTTCTTC.

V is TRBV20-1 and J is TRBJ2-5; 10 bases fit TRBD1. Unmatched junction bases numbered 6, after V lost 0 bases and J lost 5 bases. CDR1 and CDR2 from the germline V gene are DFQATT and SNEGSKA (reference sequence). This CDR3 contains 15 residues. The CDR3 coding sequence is TGCAGTGCTAGAGATGGGGACAGGGGTCGGGAGACCCAGTACTTC. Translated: CSARDGDRGRETQYF.

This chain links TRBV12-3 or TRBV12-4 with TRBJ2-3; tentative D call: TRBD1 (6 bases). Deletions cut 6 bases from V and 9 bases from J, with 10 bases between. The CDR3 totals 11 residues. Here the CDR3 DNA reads TGTGCCAGCAGATGGGACACCACGCAGTATTTT. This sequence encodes CASRWDTTQYF.

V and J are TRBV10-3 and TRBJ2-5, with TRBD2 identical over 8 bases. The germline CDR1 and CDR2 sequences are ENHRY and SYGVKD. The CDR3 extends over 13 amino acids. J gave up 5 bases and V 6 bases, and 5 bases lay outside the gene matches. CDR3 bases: TGTGCCATCAGCCGGACGGGGGGGGAGACCCAGTACTTC. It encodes CAISRTGGETQYF.

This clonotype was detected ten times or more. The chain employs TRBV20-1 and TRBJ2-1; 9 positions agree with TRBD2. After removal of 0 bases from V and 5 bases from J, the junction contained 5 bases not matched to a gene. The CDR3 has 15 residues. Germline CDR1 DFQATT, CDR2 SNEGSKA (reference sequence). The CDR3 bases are TGCAGTGCTAGAGATTTTAGCGGGAGTGACAATGAGCAGTTCTTC. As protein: CSARDFSGSDNEQFF.

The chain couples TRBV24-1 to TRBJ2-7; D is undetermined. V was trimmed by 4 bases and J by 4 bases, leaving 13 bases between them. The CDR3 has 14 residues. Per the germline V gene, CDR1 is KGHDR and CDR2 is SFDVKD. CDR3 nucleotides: TGTGCCACCAGTGAATCGTGGCCGCGATACGAGCAGTACTTC. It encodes CATSESWPRYEQYF.

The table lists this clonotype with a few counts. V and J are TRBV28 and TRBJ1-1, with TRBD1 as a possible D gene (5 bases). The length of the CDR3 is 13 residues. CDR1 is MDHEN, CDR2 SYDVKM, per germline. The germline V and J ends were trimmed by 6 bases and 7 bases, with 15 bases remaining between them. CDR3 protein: CASRGERLLEAFF. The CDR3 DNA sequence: TGTGCCAGCAGGGGGGAGCGTTTGCTTGAAGCTTTCTTT.

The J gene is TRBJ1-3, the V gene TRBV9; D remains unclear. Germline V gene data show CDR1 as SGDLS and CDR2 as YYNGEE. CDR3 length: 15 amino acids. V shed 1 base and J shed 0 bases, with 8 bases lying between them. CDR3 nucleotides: TGTGCCAGCAGCGTAAGTCCTAGCTCTGGAAACACCATATATTTT. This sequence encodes CASSVSPSSGNTIYF.

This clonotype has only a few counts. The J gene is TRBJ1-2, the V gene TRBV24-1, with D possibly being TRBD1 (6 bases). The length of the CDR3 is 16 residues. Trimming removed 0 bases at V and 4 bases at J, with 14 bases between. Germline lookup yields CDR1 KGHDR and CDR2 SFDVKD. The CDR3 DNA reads TGTGCCACCAGTGATTTGTTGATTGACAGGACCTATGGCTACACCTTC. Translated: CATSDLLIDRTYGYTF.

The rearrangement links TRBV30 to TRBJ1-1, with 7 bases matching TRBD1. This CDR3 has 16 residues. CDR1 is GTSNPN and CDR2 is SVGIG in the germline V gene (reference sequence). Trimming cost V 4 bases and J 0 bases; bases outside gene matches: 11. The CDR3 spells CAWTLGQSQLNTEAFF. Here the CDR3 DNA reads TGTGCCTGGACCTTGGGACAGTCACAATTGAACACTGAAGCTTTCTTT.

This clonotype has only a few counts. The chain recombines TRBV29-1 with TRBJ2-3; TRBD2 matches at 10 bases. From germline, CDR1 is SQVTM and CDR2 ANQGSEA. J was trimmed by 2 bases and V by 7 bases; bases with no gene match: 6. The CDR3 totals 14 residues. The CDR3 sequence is CSGGSGRVTDTQYF. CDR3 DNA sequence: TGCAGCGGGGGCAGCGGGAGGGTCACAGATACGCAGTATTTT.

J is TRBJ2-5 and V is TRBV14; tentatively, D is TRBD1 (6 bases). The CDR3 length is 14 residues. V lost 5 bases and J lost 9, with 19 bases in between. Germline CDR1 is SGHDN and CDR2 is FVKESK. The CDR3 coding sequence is TGTGCCAGCAGCTTCAATTTGGGGTCAGGGGCCCAGTACTTC. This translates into CASSFNLGSGAQYF.

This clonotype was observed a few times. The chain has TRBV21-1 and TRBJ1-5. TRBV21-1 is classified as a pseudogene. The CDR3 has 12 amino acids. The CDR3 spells CASKDRNQPQHF. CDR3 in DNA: TGTGCCAGCAAGGATCGGAATCAGCCCCAGCATTTT.